The rows below give T cell receptor beta chains drawn from one sample of a study of blood T cell repertoires in COVID-19. The table came from immunoSEQ multiplex PCR; TCRdb's copy has only in-frame clones and leaves some out. The repertoire holds over 250,000 clones, roughly 92% seen once, with 2.2% in the top ten. The material sequenced was peripheral blood. The source is a woman between 25 and 40 years old with COVID-19, enrolled during active disease. Each CDR3 is given with its conserved first and last residue. Each record gives: V gene, clone size, D gene, J gene, CDR3 DNA, CDR3 protein. A D gene is named only where the DNA matches it firmly. The size of a clone is reported for some rows only, either as once, few or many, or as a class for expanded clones.

V gene: TRBV30; clone size: NA; D gene: TRBD2; J gene: TRBJ2-7; CDR3 DNA: TGTGCCTGGGTGGGACTAGCCGATCAGCAGTACTTC; CDR3 protein: CAWVGLADQQYF
V gene: TRBV5-1; clone size: NA; D gene: TRBD2; J gene: TRBJ2-5; CDR3 DNA: TGCGCCAGCAGCTTGGAACGTATTCGAACTAGCGTCCAAGAGACCCAGTACTTC; CDR3 protein: CASSLERIRTSVQETQYF
V gene: TRBV6-5; clone size: once; D gene: NA; J gene: TRBJ2-1; CDR3 DNA: TGTGCCAGCAGTTACTCAGGGGACAATGAGCAGTTCTTC; CDR3 protein: CASSYSGDNEQFF
V gene: TRBV11-2; clone size: NA; D gene: NA; J gene: TRBJ2-1; CDR3 DNA: TGTGCCAGCAGCTTAGGGCGACAGGGAGGTAACAATGAGCAGTTCTTC; CDR3 protein: CASSLGRQGGNNEQFF
V gene: TRBV9; clone size: NA; D gene: TRBD1; J gene: TRBJ1-1; CDR3 DNA: TGTGCCAGCAGCGTAGCAACAGGGGGCACTGAAGCTTTCTTT; CDR3 protein: CASSVATGGTEAFF
V gene: TRBV5-1; clone size: NA; D gene: TRBD1; J gene: TRBJ1-1; CDR3 DNA: TGCGCCAGCAGCGCTGGGACAGGAAGCCGCACTGAAGCTTTCTTT; CDR3 protein: CASSAGTGSRTEAFF
V gene: TRBV9; clone size: NA; D gene: NA; J gene: TRBJ1-1; CDR3 DNA: TGTGCCAGCAGCGTAGATCCACGGGACACTGAAGCTTTCTTT; CDR3 protein: CASSVDPRDTEAFF
V gene: TRBV30; clone size: NA; D gene: NA; J gene: TRBJ2-5; CDR3 DNA: TGTGCCTGGAGTGTACCGCTAGCGTACCAAGAGACCCAGTACTTC; CDR3 protein: CAWSVPLAYQETQYF
V gene: TRBV19; clone size: NA; D gene: TRBD2; J gene: TRBJ2-1; CDR3 DNA: TGTGCCAGTAGCCCCCAGGGAGGGCTTTTGGGCGATGAGCAGTTCTTC; CDR3 protein: CASSPQGGLLGDEQFF
V gene: TRBV4-1; clone size: NA; D gene: TRBD1; J gene: TRBJ1-3; CDR3 DNA: TGCGCCAGCAGCCTAACAGGGGAATCTGGAAACACCATATATTTT; CDR3 protein: CASSLTGESGNTIYF
V gene: TRBV7-8; clone size: once; D gene: NA; J gene: TRBJ2-1; CDR3 DNA: TGTGCCAGCCAAAGCCGGGGTCAATACAATGAGCAGTTCTTC; CDR3 protein: CASQSRGQYNEQFF
V gene: TRBV24-1; clone size: NA; D gene: TRBD1; J gene: TRBJ1-2; CDR3 DNA: TGTGCCACCAGTCCGATCATCTCCGGGACAGGGGTCTTCAAGGAGGATGGCTACACCTTC; CDR3 protein: CATSPIISGTGVFKEDGYTF
V gene: TRBV4-2; clone size: NA; D gene: NA; J gene: TRBJ1-1; CDR3 DNA: TGTGCCAGCAGCCAATTGGGGGGCACTGAAGCTTTCTTT; CDR3 protein: CASSQLGGTEAFF
V gene: TRBV3-1/TRBV3-2; clone size: NA; D gene: TRBD1; J gene: TRBJ1-3; CDR3 DNA: TGTGCCAGCAGCCAAACAGGGGGCTCTGGAAACACCATATATTTT; CDR3 protein: CASSQTGGSGNTIYF
V gene: TRBV7-8; clone size: NA; D gene: NA; J gene: TRBJ1-3; CDR3 DNA: TGTGCCAGCTCTCCAGAGGGTTACTCTGGAAACACCATATATTTT; CDR3 protein: CASSPEGYSGNTIYF
V gene: TRBV11-2; clone size: NA; D gene: NA; J gene: TRBJ1-2; CDR3 DNA: TGTGCCAGCACCAAGAACGCGATCGCGGGGGATGGCTACACCTTC; CDR3 protein: CASTKNAIAGDGYTF
V gene: TRBV6-1; clone size: NA; D gene: TRBD2; J gene: TRBJ2-5; CDR3 DNA: TGTGCCAGCAGTGAGGCGGGAGTGGAGACCCAGTACTTC; CDR3 protein: CASSEAGVETQYF
V gene: TRBV5-6; clone size: NA; D gene: NA; J gene: TRBJ1-3; CDR3 DNA: TGTGCCAGCAGCTTGGGTCTCCAACGGCAACAGGACACCATATATTTT; CDR3 protein: CASSLGLQRQQDTIYF